Sequencing of this TCR beta chain was carried out in a study of blood T cell repertoires in COVID-19 (dated by TCRdb to the early 2020s). Background for the entire study: Samples from collaborators originated in the United States, Italy and Spain and spanned both the acute and convalescent phases of COVID-19. Subjects who had been exposed to COVID-19, were actively infected with it, or had recovered from it provided the deeply sampled blood TCRbeta repertoires that made up the dataset. The samples were drawn from the first 160 participants of the ongoing ImmuneRACE study and from over 950 subjects provided by 6 global collaborators. A freely available public database, intended as a resource for researchers studying the immune response to SARS-CoV-2, is where the repertoires were released. Sample metadata almost always included a de-identified subject ID, COVID-19 status, age in years and sex. The material from the prospective study consisted of cDNA or gDNA derived from T cells, B-cell-depleted T cells, or PBMCs. HLA class I and class II types, where available, came from metadata supplied by the sample provider rather than from assay-based typing.

Points the paper makes about the study in general: Clinical and demographic metadata were provided uncurated, with the amount varying by source and participant.

For this clone: This clone's antigen is unknown. There are no base qualities to consult, and no much larger clone falls within one base.

TCRbeta CDR3 regions were amplified from genomic DNA using the immunoSEQ Assay, a bias-controlled multiplex PCR. The original methods were these. The number of nucleated cells in each sample was estimated from the amplification of reference gene primers within the assay. Sequence reads were collapsed and filtered to measure the absolute abundance of every unique TCRbeta CDR3 rearrangement. Productive Simpson clonality was computed per sample as the square root of Simpson's diversity index over productive rearrangements. Drawn from immuneACCESS, this table holds only the in-frame rearrangements with V and J called that TCRdb kept. Clones are partly lost; checked studies trace under half to an unresolved V gene and leave the rest unexplained. V, J and clone size derive from that table, while D and trimming were established from the DNA sequence. This sample gives 150,000 or so clones in total; around 78% of them show up just once. Under 2% of the sample goes to the ten largest clones.

The CDR3 spans 14 residues, from the cysteine through the phenylalanine. The read is trimmed to its CDR3 DNA, 42 bases read in frame from base 1. After removal of 4 bases from V and 8 bases from J, the junction retains 4 bases not matched to a gene. CDR1 and CDR2 (WNHNN, SYGVQD) derive from the germline V gene (reference sequence). The collaborating institutions used their own protocols to collect whole blood in K2EDTA tubes. Collaborator samples were shipped for TCRbeta analysis as frozen whole blood, isolated PBMCs, or DNA extracted from either sample type. The sequencing sample was made of peripheral blood. The source is a man older than 75 with acute or convalescent COVID-19. The rearrangement joined TRBV10-1 to TRBJ1-4; 10 nucleotides in the junction match TRBD1. Here the CDR3 is given as CASSAGTGVEKLFF. The nucleotide sequence is given as TGCGCCAGCAGTGCCGGGACAGGGGTCGAAAAACTGTTTTTT.